The 9 T cell receptor beta chains below were found in one sample sequenced in a study of long-term antiretroviral therapy in people with HIV. The assay used was immunoSEQ (version v3.0), run at survey level. The table came from immunoSEQ multiplex PCR; TCRdb's copy has only in-frame clones and leaves some out. This sample has roughly 30,000 clones, with 70% to 90% found just once. Sequencing was performed on unsorted PBMCs, taken 1.8 years after starting antiretroviral therapy. The receptor source for this set is a woman between 18 and 29 years old with HIV.

The genes are TRBV27 and TRBJ2-7; 11 bases align to TRBD2. The CDR3 consists of 15 residues. The V segment lost 8 bases and the J segment 3 bases; nucleotides outside the gene matches: 9. Germline V gene lookup returns CDR1 MNHEY and CDR2 SMNVEV (reference sequence). This chain's CDR3 is CASGISGRALYEQYF. The CDR3 nucleotides read TGTGCCAGCGGGATTAGCGGGAGGGCCCTCTACGAGCAGTACTTC.

The chain recombines TRBV28 with TRBJ1-5; D uncertain. Germline-derived CDR1 and CDR2 are MDHEN and SYDVKM. The V and J ends lost 2 bases and 0 bases respectively, with 5 bases between them. This CDR3 comprises 14 residues. CDR3 in DNA: TGTGCCAGCAGTTTACCGGTTAGCAATCAGCCCCAGCATTTT. This gives the protein CASSLPVSNQPQHF.

The rearrangement uses TRBV29-1 and TRBJ2-3; D possibly corresponds to TRBD2 (5 bases). Per germline, CDR1 SQVTM and CDR2 ANQGSEA. The CDR3 runs 17 residues. V was trimmed by 3 bases and J by 2 bases, leaving 21 bases between them. The CDR3 DNA follows: TGCAGCGTTGACTATAGGGAGCTCCGGTCAGACACAGATACGCAGTATTTT. Amino acids: CSVDYRELRSDTDTQYF.

The genes are TRBV18 and TRBJ2-7, with 7 nucleotides matching TRBD1. V trimming: 6 bases; J trimming: 5 bases; junction bases outside the gene matches: 7. This CDR3 region has 13 residues. The germline V gene encodes CDR1 KGHSH and CDR2 LQKENI. The CDR3, as DNA: TGTGCCAGCTCTCGACAGGGTAACGACGAGCAGTACTTC. This translates into CASSRQGNDEQYF.

The chain uses TRBV10-1 and TRBJ1-1; the D is unclear. CDR3 length: 13 amino acids. Germline CDR1 WNHNN, CDR2 SYGVQD (reference sequence). Trimming stripped 6 bases from V and 0 bases from J, with 8 bases between. For the CDR3, the DNA is TGCGCCAGCAGCCTCGGGATGAACACTGAAGCTTTCTTT. It is translated as CASSLGMNTEAFF.

The rearrangement uses TRBV12-2 and TRBJ1-2. TRBV12-2 is classified as a pseudogene. The CDR3 is 13 amino acids. CDR3 bases: TGTGCAAGTAGGAGGGGTGGAAACTATGGCTACACCTTC. Translating it yields CASRRGGNYGYTF.

In this sample, this clone turned up once. The chain has TRBV5-1 and TRBJ2-3, with D hard to call. CDR3 length: 15 amino acids. Trimming stripped 0 bases from V and 2 bases from J, with 10 bases between. Germline values: CDR1 SGHRS, CDR2 YFSETQ. The CDR3 region has the DNA TGCGCCAGCAGCTTGGAACGGTCCAACACAGATACGCAGTATTTT. Amino acids: CASSLERSNTDTQYF.

This clone was counted once. The CDR3 does not close with the conserved phenylalanine or tryptophan, likely indicating a read error. The DNA is omitted, as the CDR3 cannot be located on it reliably, and the CDR3 follows TCRdb's listing. This chain joins TRBV6-4 and TRBJ2-2; no DNA check was done on the table's D call, TRBD1. The CDR3 totals 13 residues, both ends included. CDR1 MRHNA and CDR2 SNTAGT come from the germline V gene. CDR3 region: CASSAPGQGAIRA.

The J gene is TRBJ2-1, the V gene TRBV7-6, with 13 bases lining up with TRBD2. Germline CDR1 is SGHVS and CDR2 is FNYEAQ. With 1 base clipped from V and 3 bases from J, the junction kept 3 bases outside the gene matches. There are 17 residues in the CDR3. CDR3 in amino acids: CASSLETSGRYYNEQFF. The CDR3, as DNA: TGTGCCAGCAGCTTAGAGACTAGCGGGAGGTACTACAATGAGCAGTTCTTC.